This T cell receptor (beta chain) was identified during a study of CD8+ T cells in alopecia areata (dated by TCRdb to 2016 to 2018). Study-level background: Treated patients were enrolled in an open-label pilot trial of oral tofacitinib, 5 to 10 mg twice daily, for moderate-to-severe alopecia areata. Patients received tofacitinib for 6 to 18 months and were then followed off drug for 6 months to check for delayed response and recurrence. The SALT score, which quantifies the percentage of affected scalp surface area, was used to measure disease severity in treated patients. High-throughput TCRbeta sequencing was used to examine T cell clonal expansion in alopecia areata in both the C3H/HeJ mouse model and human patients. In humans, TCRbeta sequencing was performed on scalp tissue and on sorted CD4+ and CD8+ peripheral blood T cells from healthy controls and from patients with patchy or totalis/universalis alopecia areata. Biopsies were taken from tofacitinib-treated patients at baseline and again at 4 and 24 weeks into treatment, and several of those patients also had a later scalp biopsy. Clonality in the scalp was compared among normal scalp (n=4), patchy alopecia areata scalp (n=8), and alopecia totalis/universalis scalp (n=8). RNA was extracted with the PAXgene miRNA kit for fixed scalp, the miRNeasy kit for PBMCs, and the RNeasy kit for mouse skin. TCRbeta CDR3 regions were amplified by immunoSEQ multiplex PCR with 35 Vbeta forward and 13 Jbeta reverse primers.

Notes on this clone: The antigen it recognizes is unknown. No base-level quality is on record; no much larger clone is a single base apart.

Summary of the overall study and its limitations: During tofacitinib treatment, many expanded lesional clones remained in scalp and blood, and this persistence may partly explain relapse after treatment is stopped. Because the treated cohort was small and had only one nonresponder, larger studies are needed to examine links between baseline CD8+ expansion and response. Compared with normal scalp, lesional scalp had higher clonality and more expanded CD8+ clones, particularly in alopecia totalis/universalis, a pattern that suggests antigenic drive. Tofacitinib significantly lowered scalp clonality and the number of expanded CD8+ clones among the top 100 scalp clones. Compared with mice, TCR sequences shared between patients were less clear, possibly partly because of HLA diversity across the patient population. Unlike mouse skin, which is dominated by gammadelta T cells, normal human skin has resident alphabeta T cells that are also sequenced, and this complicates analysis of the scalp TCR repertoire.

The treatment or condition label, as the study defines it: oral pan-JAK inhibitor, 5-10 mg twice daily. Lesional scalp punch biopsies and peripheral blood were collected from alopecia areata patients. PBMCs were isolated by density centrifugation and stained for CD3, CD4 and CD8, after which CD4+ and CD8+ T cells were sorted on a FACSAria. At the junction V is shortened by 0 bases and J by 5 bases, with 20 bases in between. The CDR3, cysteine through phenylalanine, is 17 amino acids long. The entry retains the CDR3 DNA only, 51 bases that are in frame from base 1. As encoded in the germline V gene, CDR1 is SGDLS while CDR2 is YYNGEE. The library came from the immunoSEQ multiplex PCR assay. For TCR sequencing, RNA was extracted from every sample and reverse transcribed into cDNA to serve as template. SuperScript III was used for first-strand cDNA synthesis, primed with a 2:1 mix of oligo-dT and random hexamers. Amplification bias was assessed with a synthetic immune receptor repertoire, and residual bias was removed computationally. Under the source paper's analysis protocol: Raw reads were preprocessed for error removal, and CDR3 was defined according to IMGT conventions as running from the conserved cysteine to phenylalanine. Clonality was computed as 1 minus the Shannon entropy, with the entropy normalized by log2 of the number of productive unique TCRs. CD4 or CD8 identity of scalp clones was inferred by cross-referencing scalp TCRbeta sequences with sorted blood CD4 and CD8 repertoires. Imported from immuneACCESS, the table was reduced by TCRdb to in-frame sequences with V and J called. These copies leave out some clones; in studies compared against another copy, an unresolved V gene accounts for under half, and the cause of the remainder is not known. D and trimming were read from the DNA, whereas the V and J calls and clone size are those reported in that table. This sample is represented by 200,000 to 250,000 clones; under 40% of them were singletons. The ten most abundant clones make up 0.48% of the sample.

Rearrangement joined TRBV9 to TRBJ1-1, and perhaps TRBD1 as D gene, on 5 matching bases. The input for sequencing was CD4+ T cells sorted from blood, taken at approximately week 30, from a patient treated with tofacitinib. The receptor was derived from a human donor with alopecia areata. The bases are TGTGCCAGCAGCGTAGTTTCGGGGAGGGGATTAGGGACTGAAGCTTTCTTT. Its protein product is CASSVVSGRGLGTEAFF.